A single sample is the source of the 26 T cell receptor beta chains below, sequenced in a study of blood T cells in healthy people across ages. The second PCR ran about 7 to 12 cycles with a sample-barcoded 5' primer and J-beta primers. TCRdb reprocessed the 5' RACE reads with MiXCR, giving one entry per CDR3 protein. The sample records 800,000 to 1,300,000 distinct CDR3 sequences, around 25% being singletons. This sample was shared with a second study, whose subject was T cells of mothers and their children.

The specimen was blood. These receptors were collected from a girl aged 2-10 years in good health.

V is TRBV29-1 and J is TRBJ1-1; D unresolved. Germline V gene lookup returns CDR1 SQVTM and CDR2 ANQGSEA. The CDR3 consists of 11 residues. V dropped 7 bases and J dropped 3 bases, with 9 bases sitting between them. The CDR3 region has the DNA TGCAGCGCGGGCGGGTACACTGAAGCTTTCTTT. Amino acid sequence: CSAGGYTEAFF.

The chain is built from TRBV29-1 and TRBJ2-5; 11 bases fit TRBD1. CDR3 size: 16 residues. Germline-derived CDR1 and CDR2 are SQVTM and ANQGSEA. V dropped 2 bases and J dropped 5; count of bases not matched to a gene: 10. The CDR3, as DNA: TGCAGCGTTGAACCAATAGGACAGGGGGCTGAGGAGACCCAGTACTTC. As protein: CSVEPIGQGAEETQYF.

The J gene is TRBJ2-1, the V gene TRBV28; 13 bases align to TRBD2. The last part of the DNA fits TRBJ2-7 better; the J call may be wrong. Germline CDR1 is MDHEN and CDR2 is SYDVKM. The CDR3 has 19 amino acids. CDR3 amino acids: CASSSGLAGVPQRFYEQYF. In nucleotides, the CDR3 is TGTGCCAGCAGTTCCGGACTAGCGGGAGTTCCGCAACGGTTTTACGAGCAGTACTTC.

Written as DNA, the CDR3 is TGTGCCAGCAGCGCGACAGGCGACGAAAAACTGTTTTTT. This sequence encodes CASSATGDEKLFF. The chain links TRBV13 to TRBJ1-4, with D tentatively TRBD1 (6 bases). The V gene's germline CDR1 is PRHDT and CDR2 FYEKMQ (reference sequence). With 5 bases removed from V and 8 bases from J, the gap between germline ends came to 12 bases. CDR3 size: 13 residues.

On this clonotype itself: A read error may produce the germline difference seen at one junction end. The chain links TRBV5-5 to TRBJ2-3; 8 bases are shared with TRBD1. Germline V gives CDR1 SGHKS, CDR2 YYEKEE (reference sequence). The CDR3 has 14 amino acids. The CDR3 protein is CASSRDRSTDAQYF. The DNA of the CDR3 is TGTGCCAGCAGCAGGGACAGGTCCACAGATGCGCAGTATTTT.

Only one count was recorded for this clonotype. V is TRBV6-5 and J is TRBJ2-3, with TRBD2 identical over 13 bases. The V and J ends lost 4 bases and 2 bases, in that order; junction bases with no gene match: 9. CDR1 and CDR2 from the germline V gene are MNHEY and SVGAGI. This CDR3 has 18 residues. The CDR3 region has the DNA TGTGCCAGCAGTTCCGGACTAGCGGGGGCGTTATACACAGATACGCAGTATTTT. This sequence encodes CASSSGLAGALYTDTQYF.

There are a few counts of this clonotype. This chain joins TRBV6-1 and TRBJ2-7; TRBD1 aligns across 10 bases. Trimming removed 10 bases from V and 6 bases from J; junction bases left unmatched: 6. This CDR3 has 12 residues. The germline CDR1 and CDR2 sequences are MNHNS and SASEGT. The CDR3 spells CATGQGYAEQYF. CDR3 coding DNA: TGTGCCACGGGACAGGGGTACGCCGAGCAGTACTTC.

The chain links TRBV12-3 or TRBV12-4 to TRBJ2-3; D gene ambiguous. V lost 6 bases to trimming and J lost 1 base, with 14 bases between them. There are 15 residues in the CDR3. Here the CDR3 reads CASRAQGRRTDTQYF. The CDR3 coding sequence is TGTGCCAGCAGAGCACAAGGAAGGCGCACAGATACGCAGTATTTT.

The V call is TRBV28, the J call TRBJ2-5; a weak D match, TRBD1 (6 bases). The V gene's germline CDR1 is MDHEN and CDR2 SYDVKM. The CDR3 is 12 amino acids. Trimming cost V 3 bases and J 10 bases, with 12 bases left between them. This CDR3 reads CASSLGAPGQYF. DNA of the CDR3: TGTGCCAGCAGTTTGGGGGCACCAGGCCAGTACTTC.

This clonotype was detected a few times. This chain links TRBV3-1 with TRBJ2-1; no clear D. Germline values: CDR1 LGHDT, CDR2 YNNKEL (reference sequence). The CDR3 is 14 amino acids. Trimming removed 4 bases from V and 9 bases from J, with 16 bases in between. CDR3 DNA: TGTGCCAGCAGCCGGCAGACCCTGGAAGTTGAGCAGTTCTTC. Translation: CASSRQTLEVEQFF.

The CDR3 DNA sequence: TGTGCCAGCATGAGTAGAATTGGTGAAGCTTTCTTT. It yields the protein CASMSRIGEAFF. The rearrangement joins TRBV2 to TRBJ1-1; no clear D. V was shortened by 7 bases and J by 7 bases, with 13 bases between the two germline ends. Germline CDR1 SNHLY, CDR2 FYNNEI. The CDR3 runs 12 residues.

The gene calls are TRBV10-3 and TRBJ2-7; no clear D. V lost 0 bases, J lost 7 bases, and 7 bases lay in between. The CDR3 loop spans 12 amino acids. The V gene's germline CDR1 is ENHRY and CDR2 SYGVKD. The CDR3 DNA reads as TGTGCCATCAGTGAGTCGGTGGGTGAGCAGTACTTC. As protein: CAISESVGEQYF.

The gene calls are TRBV4-1 and TRBJ1-1; D not resolved. The CDR3 runs 15 residues. Germline V gene lookup returns CDR1 MGHRA and CDR2 YSYEKL. V dropped 0 bases and J dropped 0 bases, with 8 bases sitting between them. The CDR3 DNA reads as TGCGCCAGCAGCCAAGAAGGGATCATGAACACTGAAGCTTTCTTT. This encodes CASSQEGIMNTEAFF.

V gene TRBV28 combines with J gene TRBJ2-3, with D unclear. CDR1 and CDR2 from the germline V gene are MDHEN and SYDVKM. The V end was cut by 5 bases, the J end by 5 bases, with 8 bases between. The CDR3 runs 12 residues. In DNA form, the CDR3 reads TGTGCCAGCAGTCCCCTCATAGATACGCAGTATTTT. Its protein is CASSPLIDTQYF.

The V and J genes are TRBV24-1 and TRBJ2-5, with TRBD1 matching 7 bases. This CDR3 is 16 amino acids long. Unmatched junction bases numbered 9, after V lost 1 base and J lost 5 bases. Germline V gene lookup returns CDR1 KGHDR and CDR2 SFDVKD. The CDR3 sequence: CATSDFPGGERETQYF. In nucleotides, the CDR3 is TGTGCCACCAGTGATTTCCCAGGGGGTGAGAGGGAGACCCAGTACTTC.

This rearrangement joins TRBV12-3 or TRBV12-4 to TRBJ1-6; weak D call: TRBD1 (5 bases). The CDR3 totals 14 residues. With 6 bases removed from V and 8 bases from J, the gap between germline ends came to 14 bases. CDR3 DNA: TGTGCCAGCAGGGAGCCGGGACTGGATTCACCCCTCCACTTT. This gives the protein CASREPGLDSPLHF.

This clonotype was detected a few times. This chain joins TRBV27 and TRBJ2-5, with unresolved D. The assigned J gene may be wrong: the sequence end matches TRBJ2-1 better. The CDR3 spans 11 residues. CDR1 is MNHEY, CDR2 SMNVEV, per germline (reference sequence). The CDR3 nucleotides read TGTGCCAGCATTGAGCGAAATGAGCAGTTCTTC. It is translated as CASIERNEQFF.

CDR3 bases: TGTGCCAGCAGCCCCCTGCTCGGTACGCAGTATTTT. It encodes CASSPLLGTQYF. This chain connects TRBV28 to TRBJ2-3; D gene unclear. Germline V gene sequence: CDR1 MDHEN, CDR2 SYDVKM. The CDR3 sequence is 12 residues long. Deletions cut 6 bases from V and 8 bases from J, with 12 bases between.

In its sample, this clonotype was seen a few times. The chain carries TRBV12-3 or TRBV12-4 and TRBJ1-2, with 7 positions matching TRBD1. The CDR3 loop spans 16 amino acids. V was pared by 5 bases and J by 5 bases, with 14 bases of the junction left unmatched. This chain's CDR3 is CASSPNILGTAYGYTF. The CDR3 nucleotides read TGTGCCAGCAGTCCCAATATTTTAGGGACAGCATATGGCTACACCTTC.

Turning to this clonotype: Given the absence of the conserved phenylalanine or tryptophan at the CDR3 end, a read error is likely. The chain uses TRBV5-8 and TRBJ1-2; 8 bases line up with TRBD1. V was pared by 2 bases and J by 2 bases, with 8 bases of the junction left unmatched. CDR1 and CDR2 from the germline V gene are SGHTS and YDEGEE. The CDR3 length is 16 residues. Here the CDR3 reads CASSFGQGLWNYGYTL. The CDR3 nucleotides are TGTGCCAGCAGCTTCGGACAGGGACTTTGGAACTATGGCTACACCTTG.

This clonotype appeared a few times. J is TRBJ1-1 and V is TRBV27; D is unresolved. Germline-derived CDR1 and CDR2 are MNHEY and SMNVEV (reference sequence). The V and J ends lost 3 bases and 10 bases respectively, with 6 bases between them. The CDR3 contains 10 residues. Written as DNA, the CDR3 is TGTGCCAGCAGTTTCTCCCGAGCTTTCTTT. Protein: CASSFSRAFF.

The CDR3 sequence: CATSRGGGAGITDTQYF. The CDR3 DNA is TGTGCCACCAGCAGAGGAGGGGGAGCGGGGATCACAGATACGCAGTATTTT. The rearrangement joins TRBV15 to TRBJ2-3; maybe TRBD2 (7 bases). Trimming took off 1 base at V and 2 bases at J, with 16 bases between the two ends. This CDR3 spans 17 amino acids. Looked up from germline, CDR1 is LNHNV and CDR2 is YYDKDF (reference sequence).

The chain is built from TRBV5-1 and TRBJ2-4, with 7 bases matching TRBD2. Unmatched junction bases numbered 9, after V lost 0 bases and J lost 9 bases. From germline, CDR1 is SGHRS and CDR2 YFSETQ. This CDR3 is 15 amino acids long. CDR3 DNA: TGCGCCAGCAGCTTGGAGGGAGGGCCTGTGGGCATTCAGTACTTC. Its translation is CASSLEGGPVGIQYF. The full variable domain, its missing parts supplied by reference TRBV5-1 and TRBJ2-4, is KAGVTQTPRYLIKTRGQQVTLSCSPISGHRSVSWYQQTPGQGLQFLFEYFSETQRNKGNFPGRFSGRQFSNSRSEMNVSTLELGDSALYLCASSLEGGPVGIQYFGAGTRLSVL.

In DNA form, the CDR3 reads TGTGCCAGCAGTGAATTTCTAGGGGTTGAAAACATTCAGTACTTC. Amino acid sequence: CASSEFLGVENIQYF. The rearrangement uses TRBV6-1 and TRBJ2-4; D might be TRBD1 (5 bases). This CDR3 has 15 residues. Trimming took off 2 bases at V and 5 bases at J, with 13 bases between the two ends. In germline, CDR1 is MNHNS, CDR2 SASEGT.

This clonotype has only a few counts. The gene calls are TRBV4-3 and TRBJ2-1; D is unclear. Germline V gene data show CDR1 as LGHNA and CDR2 as YSLEER. This CDR3 comprises 12 residues. V was shortened by 4 bases and J by 9 bases, with 10 bases between the two germline ends. CDR3 bases: TGCGCCAGCAGCCCAAGCTTGGGTGAGCAGTTCTTC. Encoded protein: CASSPSLGEQFF.

This sequence joins TRBV7-9 and TRBJ2-5; perhaps D is TRBD1 or TRBD2 (5 bases each). TRBJ2-1 explains the end of the DNA better; the J call may be wrong. The CDR3 is 13 amino acids. CDR1 SEHNR and CDR2 FQNEAQ come from the germline V gene (reference sequence). Here the CDR3 DNA reads TGTGCCAGCAGTCCCCCCTGGGGGAATGAGCAGTTCTTC. Translated, it gives CASSPPWGNEQFF.